The rows below give T cell receptor beta chains drawn from one sample of a study of tumor and adjacent non-tumor tissue in lung cancer. A single record per CDR3 protein comes from TCRdb applying MiXCR to the multiplex PCR reads. Of about 120,000 distinct CDR3 sequences listed, roughly 67% are singletons. Sequencing was done on a sample of lung tumor tissue. The receptors were sampled from a man under 40 with non-small cell lung cancer. Both conserved end residues are part of each CDR3. The D gene is left open where the match is weak. Clone size is not always given. Where it is, it says once, few, many or a class for expanded clones.

v_call	clone_size	j_call	d_call	cdr3_aa	cdr3_nt
TRBV6-6	.	TRBJ2-5	TRBD2	CASSSGQETKYF	TGTGCCAGCTCTAGCGGACAAGAGACCAAGTACTTC
TRBV11-2	.	TRBJ2-5	.	CASSAAETQYF	TGTGCCAGCAGCGCCGCGGAGACCCAGTACTTC
TRBV11-2	.	TRBJ2-5	TRBD2	CASSSHLAGGPKTQYF	TGTGCCAGCAGCTCTCATCTAGCGGGGGGGCCGAAGACCCAATACTTC
TRBV5-4	.	TRBJ2-5	.	CASSPGGTGETQYF	TGTGCCAGCAGCCCTGGTGGAACAGGGGAGACCCAGTACTTC
TRBV6-5	.	TRBJ2-6	.	CARRNWTVSSGANVQTF	TGTGCCAGAAGGAATTGGACAGTGAGCTCTGGGGCCAACGTCCAGACTTTC
TRBV6-1	.	TRBJ2-7	.	CANSRSDKQYF	TGTGCCAACAGCAGGTCAGACAAGCAGTACTTT
TRBV6-5	many	TRBJ2-5	.	CASSYKGRRETQYF	TGTGCCAGCAGTTACAAGGGGCGGCGGGAGACCCAGTACTTC
TRBV20-1	.	TRBJ2-1	TRBD2	CSAQTSGRSTYDEQFF	TGCAGTGCCCAGACTAGCGGCAGGTCAACCTACGATGAGCAGTTCTTT
TRBV6-5	many	TRBJ2-7	.	CASSLQGPYEQYF	TGTGCCAGCAGCTTACAGGGCCCCTACGAGCAGTACTTC
TRBV5-4	.	TRBJ2-2	.	CASSLIGQTTGELFF	TGTGCCAGCAGCTTGATAGGACAAACAACCGGGGAGCTGTTTTTT
TRBV20-1	.	TRBJ1-3	.	CSAREASSGNAMYF	TGCAGTGCTAGAGAGGCGAGCTCTGGAAACGCCATGTATTTT
TRBV10-3	.	TRBJ2-5	.	CTITPGAAGGTQYF	TGTACCATCACCCCGGGGGCGGCCGGAGGGACCCAGTACTTC
TRBV12-3/TRBV12-4	.	TRBJ2-3	.	CASSGGRVYTNTQYF	TGTGCCAGCAGTGGGGGGCGGGTCTACACAAATACGCAGTATTTT
TRBV5-4	.	TRBJ2-7	TRBD2	CSSSLVGTRVAEQYF	TGTTCCAGCAGCTTGGTTGGGACTAGGGTGGCAGAGCAGTACTTC
TRBV20-1	many	TRBJ2-7	TRBD2	CSARKLATAGGYEQYF	TGCAGTGCTAGAAAGCTAGCGACAGCGGGGGGCTACGAGCAGTACTTC
TRBV12-3/TRBV12-4	.	TRBJ1-2	.	CVSSRGTDNTF	TGTGTCAGCAGTAGGGGAACAGACAACACCTTC
TRBV12-3/TRBV12-4	many	TRBJ2-7	.	CASSLGGDSFYEQYF	TGTGCCAGCAGCTTAGGAGGGGACAGCTTCTACGAGCAGTACTTC
TRBV7-8	many	TRBJ2-5	.	CASSLKLRLLQETQYF	TGTGCCAGCAGCTTAAAACTCAGATTACTTCAAGAGACCCAGTACTTC
TRBV12-3/TRBV12-4	many	TRBJ1-2	.	CASSFLGYGYTF	TGTGCCAGCAGTTTTTTGGGCTATGGCTACACCTTC
TRBV6-5	many	TRBJ1-2	.	CASSSQGNYGYTF	TGTGCCAGCAGCTCACAGGGAAACTATGGCTACACCTTC
TRBV4-3	.	TRBJ1-2	.	CASSQDQYRTNYDYTF	TGCGCTAGCAGCCAAGATCAATACAGGACTAACTATGACTACACCTTC
TRBV7-8	.	TRBJ2-2	TRBD2	CASNLGLAGGSNTGELFF	TGTGCCAGCAACTTAGGACTAGCGGGAGGTTCGAACACCGGGGAGCTGTTTTTT
TRBV6-2/TRBV6-3	many	TRBJ1-1	.	CASSYRETAEAFF	TGTGCCAGCAGTTACCGTGAAACGGCTGAAGCTTTCTTT
TRBV7-9	.	TRBJ2-3	.	CASSLAPGEGADTQYF	TGTGCCAGCAGCTTAGCGCCTGGGGAAGGCGCAGATACGCAGTATTTT
TRBV6-2/TRBV6-3	.	TRBJ2-1	.	CASSYTLTGISFRDEQFF	TGTGCCAGCAGTTACACTCTCACCGGGATTAGTTTCAGGGATGAGCAGTTCTTC
TRBV11-2	.	TRBJ2-7	TRBD2	CASSGIAGYEWYF	TGTGCCAGCAGTGGAATAGCGGGGTACGAGTGGTACTTC
TRBV5-1	few	TRBJ2-1	.	CASSLGGSPNEEFF	TGCGCCAGCTCCCTGGGCGGTTCACCCAATGAGGAGTTCTTC
TRBV11-2	.	TRBJ2-7	TRBD2	CASSGRGGKYF	TGTGCCAGCAGCGGGAGGGGTGGGAAGTACTTC
TRBV5-4	.	TRBJ2-7	TRBD1	CDSSYDREGAWEQYF	TGTGACAGCAGCTATGACAGGGAAGGGGCTTGGGAACAGTACTTC
TRBV11-2	medium-sized	TRBJ1-1	.	CASSATANTEAFF	TGTGCCAGCAGCGCTACAGCGAACACTGAAGCTTTCTTT
TRBV20-1	.	TRBJ2-7	.	CSAIDQRRGGTYKQYF	TGCAGTGCTATAGATCAGAGGAGGGGGGGGACCTACAAGCAGTACTTC
TRBV10-3	.	TRBJ2-2	.	CAISESKTQGYTEELFF	TGTGCCATCAGTGAGTCGAAGACGCAGGGGTACACCGAGGAGCTGTTTTTT
TRBV6-2/TRBV6-3	.	TRBJ2-5	TRBD2	CASSYASGDQETQYF	TGTGCCAGCAGTTACGCTAGCGGGGACCAAGAGACCCAGTACTTT